The 13 T cell receptor beta chains in this list originate from one sample, sequenced in a study of beta chain features in type 1 diabetes. What was sequenced were expressed TCRB transcripts, since all of the isolated RNA had been reverse transcribed. Assay: immunoSEQ multiplex PCR; the TCRdb copy retains only in-frame clones and omits some. Of about 930,000 clones detected, about a sixth appear once; the ten largest clones hold 0.023%. Sequenced input: naive CD4+ T cells from blood. All receptors derive from a woman aged 18-29 years in good health.

This clone was seen more than once but under ten times. J is TRBJ1-1 and V is TRBV5-1; 7 bases map to TRBD1. V lost 5 bases and J lost 1; bases outside the gene matches: 5. This CDR3 is 14 amino acids long. CDR1 SGHRS and CDR2 YFSETQ come from the germline V gene. CDR3 residues: CASRPGQTNTEAFF. The CDR3 region has the DNA TGCGCCAGCAGGCCGGGACAGACGAACACTGAAGCTTTCTTT.

This clone has just one count. V is TRBV5-1 and J is TRBJ1-3; the match to TRBD1 covers 7 bases. Germline loops: CDR1 SGHRS, CDR2 YFSETQ. The CDR3 is made up of 16 amino acids. The junction had 5 bases not matched to a gene; V was cut back by 0 bases and J by 2 bases. The CDR3 bases are TGCGCCAGCAGCTTGGGGAGAACAGGGGCTGGAAACACCATATATTTT. This gives the protein CASSLGRTGAGNTIYF.

This clone was detected many times. This chain uses TRBV10-3 with TRBJ2-1, with TRBD1 matching 9 bases. CDR1 is ENHRY and CDR2 is SYGVKD in the germline V gene. The CDR3 runs 14 residues. With 5 bases clipped from V and 8 bases from J, the junction kept 7 bases outside the gene matches. The CDR3 loop is CAISSGTGSYEQFF. The CDR3 nucleotides are TGTGCCATCAGTTCCGGGACAGGGTCTTATGAGCAGTTCTTC.

The genes are TRBV4-2 and TRBJ1-1; D call uncertain. The CDR3 sequence is 15 residues long. V lost 1 base, J lost 6 bases, and 15 bases lay in between. The germline CDR1 and CDR2 sequences are LGHNA and YNFKEQ. As DNA, the CDR3 is TGTGCCAGCAGCCAAGGTGGAGAGGGTTGGTCTGAAGCTTTCTTT. Protein: CASSQGGEGWSEAFF.

In this sample, this clone turned up a few times. The chain employs TRBV11-2 and TRBJ2-1, with D uncertain. V gave up 0 bases and J gave up 8 bases, with 17 bases separating them. The CDR3 has 16 amino acids. The germline gives CDR1 SGHAT, CDR2 FQNNGV. Here the CDR3 reads CASSLDLAGSPHEQFF. CDR3 DNA: TGTGCCAGCAGCTTAGATCTCGCTGGGTCCCCTCATGAGCAGTTCTTC.

This clone has a handful of counts. This chain connects TRBV18 to TRBJ2-7; 9 bases match TRBD1. In germline, CDR1 is KGHSH, CDR2 LQKENI. The CDR3 extends over 13 amino acids. Trimming took 5 bases from V and 6 from J; bases not matched to a gene: 5. This CDR3 is CASSVQGAGEQYF. CDR3 sequence (DNA): TGTGCCAGCTCAGTACAGGGGGCCGGCGAGCAGTACTTC.

The rearrangement uses TRBV15 and TRBJ2-3; TRBD2 aligns across 10 bases. V was clipped by 4 bases and J by 10 bases; unmatched bases: 8. CDR1 and CDR2 from the germline V gene are LNHNV and YYDKDF (reference sequence). This CDR3 comprises 14 residues. The CDR3 region is CATSTPTGTSAQYF. As DNA, the CDR3 is TGTGCCACCAGCACACCAACCGGGACTAGCGCGCAGTATTTT. Variable domain in full (rest from reference TRBV15 and TRBJ2-3): DAMVIQNPRYQVTQFGKPVTLSCSQTLNHNVMYWYQQKSSQAPKLLFHYYDKDFNNEADTPDNFQSRRPNTSFCFLDIRSPGLGDTAMYLCATSTPTGTSAQYFGPGTRLTVL.

Points on this clone: The identical CDR3 is also encoded by other nucleotide sequences in the sample. V usage is TRBV5-4 and J usage is TRBJ2-3; D gene uncertain. V was clipped by 5 bases and J by 0 bases, with 7 bases between them. The CDR3 length is 13 residues. Germline V gene sequence: CDR1 SGHNT, CDR2 YYREEE (reference sequence). The CDR3 sequence: CASSLTSTDTQYF. The CDR3 DNA reads as TGTGCCAGCAGTCTTACTAGCACAGATACGCAGTATTTT.

The chain combines TRBV2 with TRBJ1-4; possible D gene TRBD1, 5 bases. The CDR3 is 15 amino acids. Trimming shortened V by 4 bases and J by 8 bases, and 17 bases separated the two germline ends. Germline V CDR1 and CDR2: SNHLY, FYNNEI. For the CDR3, the DNA is TGTGCCAGCAGTGGTCCGGGACGGTCAAGAGAAAAACTGTTTTTT. It codes for CASSGPGRSREKLFF.

This clone was detected a few times. The chain carries TRBV28 and TRBJ1-1; possibly TRBD1 for D (6 bases). The CDR3 sequence is 16 residues long. With 3 bases removed from V and 3 bases from J, the gap between germline ends came to 17 bases. Per the germline V gene, CDR1 is MDHEN and CDR2 is SYDVKM. In nucleotides, the CDR3 is TGTGCCAGCAGTTTGGACCCGGGGGCAGGGGACACTGAAGCTTTCTTT. Translating gives CASSLDPGAGDTEAFF.

The chain carries TRBV7-9 and TRBJ1-2; D unclear. Germline loops: CDR1 SEHNR, CDR2 FQNEAQ (reference sequence). The V gene lost 5 bases and the J gene lost 4 bases, with 20 bases spanning the gap. The CDR3 loop spans 16 amino acids. CDR3 protein: CASSPTIFQESYGYTF. In DNA form, the CDR3 reads TGTGCCAGCAGCCCTACGATATTTCAGGAATCCTATGGCTACACCTTC.

Only a few counts were recorded for this clone. The rearrangement joins TRBV28 to TRBJ1-2; D is uncertain. Germline loops: CDR1 MDHEN, CDR2 SYDVKM. The CDR3 covers 12 residues. The CDR3 DNA reads TGTGGGTACGGCCGTCCCTTTTCAGGCTACACCTTC. Residues: CGYGRPFSGYTF.

The CDR3 nucleotides are TGTGCCAGCAGCTTGAAGGGACAGGGAAAAAACATTCAGTACTTC. Translating it yields CASSLKGQGKNIQYF. The rearrangement uses TRBV11-2 and TRBJ2-4; TRBD1 aligns across 9 bases. The trim removed 3 bases at V and 4 bases at J, leaving 4 bases unmatched. The CDR3 is made up of 15 amino acids. The germline V gene encodes CDR1 SGHAT and CDR2 FQNNGV.